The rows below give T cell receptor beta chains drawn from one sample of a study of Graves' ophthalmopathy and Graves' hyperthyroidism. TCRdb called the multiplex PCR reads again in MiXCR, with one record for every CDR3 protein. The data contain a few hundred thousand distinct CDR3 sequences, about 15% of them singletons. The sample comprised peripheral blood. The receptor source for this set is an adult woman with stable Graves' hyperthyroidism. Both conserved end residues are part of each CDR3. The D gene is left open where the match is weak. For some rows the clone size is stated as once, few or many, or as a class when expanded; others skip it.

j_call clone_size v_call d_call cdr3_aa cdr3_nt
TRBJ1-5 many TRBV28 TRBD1 CASSLRPRMDRSSHQPQHF TGTGCCAGCAGTTTACGTCCGAGGATGGACAGGTCGTCCCATCAGCCCCAGCATTTT
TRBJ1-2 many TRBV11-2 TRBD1 CASSFSVRQGNYGYTF TGTGCCAGCAGCTTTTCCGTCCGACAGGGAAACTATGGCTACACCTTC
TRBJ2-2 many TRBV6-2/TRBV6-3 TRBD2 CASNRLAGTGELFF TGTGCCAGCAATAGACTAGCGGGGACCGGGGAGCTGTTTTTT
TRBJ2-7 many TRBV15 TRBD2 CATSKGTSRAYEQYF TGTGCCACCAGCAAAGGGACTAGCCGGGCCTACGAGCAGTACTTC
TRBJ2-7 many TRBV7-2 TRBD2 CASSYGLATYEQYF TGTGCCAGCAGCTACGGACTAGCTACCTACGAGCAGTACTTC
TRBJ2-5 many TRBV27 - CASSLVGEPETQYF TGTGCCAGCAGCTTGGTCGGGGAACCAGAGACCCAGTACTTC
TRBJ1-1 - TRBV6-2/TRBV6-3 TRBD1 CASSYSGGVSEAFF TGTGCCAGCAGTTACTCAGGGGGCGTCTCTGAAGCTTTCTTT
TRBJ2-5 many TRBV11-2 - CASSLSLRRSPQETQYF TGTGCCAGCAGCTTATCACTGAGGCGATCACCTCAAGAGACCCAGTACTTC
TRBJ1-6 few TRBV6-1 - CASSEPIGGGLGISPLHF TGTGCCAGCAGTGAACCGATAGGTGGGGGCCTGGGGATTTCACCCCTCCACTTT
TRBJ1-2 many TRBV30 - CASKQANYGYTF TGTGCCTCAAAACAGGCGAACTATGGCTACACCTTC
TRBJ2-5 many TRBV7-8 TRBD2 CASSLGLAADQETQCF TGTGCCAGCAGCTTAGGACTAGCGGCTGACCAAGAGACCCAGTGCTTC
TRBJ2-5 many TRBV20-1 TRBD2 CSALTSGETQYF TGCAGTGCTTTGACTAGCGGGGAGACCCAGTACTTC
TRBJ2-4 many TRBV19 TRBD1 CASSIGQGTSKNIQYF TGTGCCAGTAGTATCGGACAGGGGACTTCCAAAAACATTCAGTACTTC
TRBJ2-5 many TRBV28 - CASSRTEETQYF TGTGCCAGCAGCAGGACGGAAGAGACCCAGTACTTC
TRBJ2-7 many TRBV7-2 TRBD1 CASSLAPRQGTNEQYF TGTGCCAGCAGCTTAGCACCGAGACAGGGAACAAACGAGCAGTACTTC
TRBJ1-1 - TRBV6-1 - CATRLDGNTEAFF TGTGCCACCCGACTCGATGGGAACACTGAAGCTTTCTTT
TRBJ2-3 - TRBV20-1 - CSARVMLGATDTQYF TGCAGTGCTAGAGTTATGCTGGGGGCTACAGATACGCAGTATTTT
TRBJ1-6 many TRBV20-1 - CSARDPRYNSPLHF TGCAGTGCTAGAGATCCTCGTTATAATTCACCCCTCCACTTT
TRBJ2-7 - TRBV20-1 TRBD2 CSARDALGLAVRSYDQYF TGCAGTGCTAGAGACGCTCTTGGGCTAGCGGTACGATCCTACGATCAGTACTTC
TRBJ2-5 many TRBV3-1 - CASSQGTLETQYF TGTGCCAGCAGCCAAGGGACTCTAGAGACCCAGTACTTC
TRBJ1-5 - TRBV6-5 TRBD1 CASSYSGQGRNQPQHF TGTGCCAGCAGTTACTCGGGACAGGGGCGCAATCAGCCCCAGCATTTT
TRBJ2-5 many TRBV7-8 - CASSLARRETQYF TGTGCCAGCAGCTTAGCGAGACGGGAGACCCAGTACTTC
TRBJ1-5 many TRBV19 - CASSIGANQPQHF TGTGCCAGTAGTATCGGGGCAAATCAGCCCCAGCATTTT
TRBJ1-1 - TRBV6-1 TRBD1 CASTPRALQGANTEAFF TGTGCCAGCACTCCCAGGGCCCTTCAGGGGGCGAACACTGAAGCTTTCTTT
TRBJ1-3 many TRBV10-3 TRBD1 CAISDRAGGNTIYF TGTGCCATCAGCGACAGGGCTGGCGGAAACACCATATATTTT
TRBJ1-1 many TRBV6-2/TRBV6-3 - CASSYSPGRGSTEAFF TGTGCCAGCAGTTACTCGCCGGGGCGCGGGAGTACTGAAGCTTTCTTT
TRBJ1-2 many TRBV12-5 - CASGLVTSHLNYGYTF TGTGCTAGTGGTTTGGTAACTAGTCACCTTAACTATGGCTACACCTTC
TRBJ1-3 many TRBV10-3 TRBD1 CAISGHRGSSPGNTIYF TGTGCCATCAGTGGCCACAGGGGATCCTCCCCTGGAAACACCATATATTTT